The 22 T cell receptor beta chains reported below all come from one sample, sequenced in a study of T cells in Graves' hyperthyroidism and ophthalmopathy (dated by TCRdb to the late 2010s). The library came from multiplex PCR. TCRdb names Illumina HiSeq 2000 as the instrument used. TCR beta CDR3 regions were amplified from RNA transcripts. The first round of RT-PCR for the TCR CDR3 was performed with the HTBI primer set and the Qiagen OneStep RT-PCR kit. Clones were called with MiXCR by TCRdb after fastp trimmed the public reads at Q25, and only in-frame beta chains were retained. Each entry is one CDR3 protein sequence, shown with its most common DNA and genes. This sample holds a few hundred thousand distinct CDR3 sequences; roughly 20% were observed only once. The top ten clones comprise roughly a sixth of the sample. The sequencing sample was made of blood. The source of these receptors is a middle-aged woman with Graves' ophthalmopathy.

This clonotype was seen repeatedly, ten times or more. The J gene is TRBJ1-1, the V gene TRBV6-5; maybe TRBD1 (6 bases). Germline assignment: CDR1 MNHEY and CDR2 SVGAGI. The CDR3 sequence is 16 residues long. Trimming removed 7 bases from V and 3 bases from J, with 21 bases in between. CDR3 in amino acids: CASTSSGGHLDTEAFF. The CDR3 DNA follows: TGTGCCAGCACATCTTCGGGGGGGCACTTGGACACTGAAGCTTTCTTT.

This clonotype was picked up many times. The chain uses TRBV2 and TRBJ2-1; D remains ambiguous. CDR1 and CDR2 from the germline V gene are SNHLY and FYNNEI. V was shortened by 1 base and J by 5 bases, with 15 bases between the two germline ends. This CDR3 has 16 amino acids. The CDR3 DNA reads TGTGCCAGCAGTGAAGTTGTTGGAACACGGGACAATGAGCAGTTCTTC. Translation: CASSEVVGTRDNEQFF.

This clonotype came up many times. This CDR3 is CSATSRVQYEQYF. In DNA, the CDR3 is TGCAGTGCTACCAGCAGGGTGCAGTACGAGCAGTACTTC. V is TRBV20-1 and J is TRBJ2-7; the D gene is possibly TRBD1 (5 bases). Trimming shortened V by 4 bases and J by 4 bases, and 14 bases separated the two germline ends. In germline, CDR1 is DFQATT, CDR2 SNEGSKA (reference sequence). This CDR3 region has 13 residues.

This clonotype occurred many times. V is TRBV5-4 and J is TRBJ2-5; TRBD2 is a possible D gene (5 bases). CDR3 length equals 13 residues. Germline assignment: CDR1 SGHNT and CDR2 YYREEE (reference sequence). Trimming shortened V by 0 bases and J by 4 bases, and 7 bases separated the two germline ends. The CDR3 DNA follows: TGTGCCAGCAGCTTGGTGGCGGGAGAGACCCAGTACTTC. Translation gives CASSLVAGETQYF.

At least ten counts were recorded for this clonotype. The V gene is TRBV15, the J gene TRBJ2-2; D gene uncertain. This CDR3 has 14 residues. CDR1 and CDR2 from the germline V gene are LNHNV and YYDKDF (reference sequence). Trimming removed 1 base at V and 6 bases at J, with 9 bases between. CDR3 bases: TGTGCCACCAGCAGAGCTCTAATGGCCGGGGAGCTGTTTTTT. It translates to CATSRALMAGELFF.

This clonotype was counted many times. The chain couples TRBV20-1 to TRBJ2-5, with D perhaps TRBD1 (5 bases). Trimming took 5 bases from V and 7 from J, leaving 11 bases between them. Germline assignment: CDR1 DFQATT and CDR2 SNEGSKA (reference sequence). CDR3 length: 11 amino acids. CDR3 amino acids: CSAGLQGTQYF. The CDR3 DNA reads TGCAGTGCTGGCCTCCAGGGGACCCAGTACTTC.

This clonotype was detected many times. The chain has TRBV28 and TRBJ2-7, with TRBD2 matching over 8 bases. The CDR3 extends over 14 amino acids. CDR1 and CDR2 from the germline V gene are MDHEN and SYDVKM. After removal of 2 bases from V and 11 bases from J, the junction contained 11 bases not matched to a gene. CDR3 protein: CASSLPLGGRNKYF. CDR3 coding DNA: TGTGCCAGCAGTTTACCTCTCGGCGGGAGGAATAAGTACTTC. The variable domain in full, with the rest retrieved from reference TRBV28 and TRBJ2-7, is DVKVTQSSRYLVKRTGEKVFLECVQDMDHENMFWYRQDPGLGLRLIYFSYDVKMKEKGDIPEGYSVSREKKERFSLILESASTNQTSMYLCASSLPLGGRNKYFGPGTRLTVT.

Ten or more counts support this clonotype. The V gene is TRBV2, the J gene TRBJ2-7; D is ambiguous. The CDR3 runs to 12 residues. Germline V gene data show CDR1 as SNHLY and CDR2 as FYNNEI. V was cut by 7 bases and J by 3 bases, with 10 bases left in between. CDR3 amino acids: CASTRTDYEQYF. The CDR3 coding sequence is TGTGCCAGCACCCGGACCGACTACGAGCAGTACTTC.

This clonotype was picked up many times. The chain couples TRBV5-1 to TRBJ1-1; 10 bases fit TRBD1. The germline V gene encodes CDR1 SGHRS and CDR2 YFSETQ. The V segment lost 9 bases and the J segment 3 bases; nucleotides outside the gene matches: 14. The CDR3 runs to 16 residues. Here the CDR3 reads CATATGTGVVDTEAFF. For the CDR3, the DNA is TGCGCCACCGCGACGGGGACAGGGGTCGTGGACACTGAAGCTTTCTTT.

This clonotype was counted many times. The V call is TRBV3-1, the J call TRBJ2-7, with 9 bases fitting TRBD2. The CDR3 runs 15 residues. The V gene's germline CDR1 is LGHDT and CDR2 YNNKEL (reference sequence). V shed 1 base and J 6 bases; nucleotides not matched to a gene: 7. The CDR3 DNA reads as TGTGCCAGCAGCCAAGGACGCGGGAGGGGGCCCGAGCAGTACTTC. This codes for CASSQGRGRGPEQYF.

This clonotype was recorded at least ten times. This chain links TRBV4-1 with TRBJ1-2; TRBD1 is a possible D gene (6 bases). This CDR3 is 15 amino acids long. Germline assignment: CDR1 MGHRA and CDR2 YSYEKL. V gave up 4 bases and J gave up 7 bases, with 19 bases separating them. The CDR3, as DNA: TGCGCCAGCAGCCCGGAGGGGGTACCAGGCTCTGGCTACACCTTC. Translation: CASSPEGVPGSGYTF.

This clonotype was recorded at least ten times. This rearrangement joins TRBV2 to TRBJ2-7; D might be TRBD2 (5 bases). This CDR3 is 14 amino acids long. V was pared by 1 base and J by 4 bases, with 11 bases between. CDR1 is SNHLY, CDR2 FYNNEI, per germline. The CDR3 region is CASSEVGVDYEQYF. In DNA form, the CDR3 reads TGTGCCAGCAGTGAAGTGGGAGTGGATTACGAGCAGTACTTC. The variable domain in full, with the rest retrieved from reference TRBV2 and TRBJ2-7, is EPEVTQTPSHQVTQMGQEVILRCVPISNHLYFYWYRQILGQKVEFLVSFYNNEISEKSEIFDDQFSVERPDGSNFTLKIRSTKLEDSAMYFCASSEVGVDYEQYFGPGTRLTVT.

This clonotype has a count of ten or more. The chain joins TRBV12-3 or TRBV12-4 to TRBJ1-5; 8 bases are shared with TRBD1. This CDR3 comprises 15 residues. V was clipped by 3 bases and J by 7 bases; unmatched bases: 8. CDR3 protein: CASSFLTGGGQPQHF. For the CDR3, the DNA is TGTGCCAGCAGTTTTCTTACAGGGGGTGGACAGCCCCAGCATTTT.

The rearrangement joins TRBV6-1 to TRBJ1-6; weak D call: TRBD1 (6 bases). The CDR3 runs to 14 residues. Germline V gene data show CDR1 as MNHNS and CDR2 as SASEGT. V lost 8 bases and J 7 bases, leaving 15 bases between the germline ends. The CDR3 DNA reads TGTGCCAGCGGCCAGGGGAAGTTGAATTCACCCCTCCACTTT. Protein: CASGQGKLNSPLHF.

This clonotype was recorded many times. The V call is TRBV20-1, the J call TRBJ2-7; tentatively, D is TRBD2 (5 bases). The CDR3 consists of 13 residues. Deletions cut 5 bases from V and 0 bases from J, with 11 bases between. Germline CDR1 is DFQATT and CDR2 is SNEGSKA (reference sequence). The CDR3: CSADGLSSYEQYF. For the CDR3, the DNA is TGCAGTGCTGATGGACTCAGCTCCTACGAGCAGTACTTC.

This clonotype was counted ten times or more. V gene TRBV19 combines with J gene TRBJ2-2, with D tentatively TRBD1 (5 bases). Germline CDR1 and CDR2: LNHDA and SQIVND (reference sequence). This CDR3 spans 16 amino acids. V gave up 7 bases and J gave up 0 bases, with 15 bases separating them. The CDR3 protein is CASTRWGGANTGELFF. CDR3 DNA: TGTGCCAGTACCCGTTGGGGCGGAGCGAACACCGGGGAGCTGTTTTTT.

In the case of this clonotype: A read error is possible here, since a much larger clone lies one base away. The chain couples TRBV7-3 to TRBJ2-1, with D possibly matching TRBD1 (7 bases). This CDR3 has 15 residues. Per the germline V gene, CDR1 is SGHTA and CDR2 is FQGTGA. In nucleotides, the CDR3 is TGTGCCGGCAGCTTAACGGGGGACAGTATGCATGAGCAGTTCTTC. It yields the protein CAGSLTGDSMHEQFF.

This clonotype was seen at least ten times. This rearrangement joins TRBV15 to TRBJ2-7; tentatively, D is TRBD2 (5 bases). V lost 3 bases, J lost 6 bases, and 18 bases lay in between. Per germline, CDR1 LNHNV and CDR2 YYDKDF (reference sequence). This CDR3 has 15 amino acids. DNA for the CDR3: TGTGCCACCAGCAGCTCCACCACGGGGAAGGCCGAGCAGTACTTC. Amino acid sequence: CATSSSTTGKAEQYF.

This clonotype was detected many times. V gene TRBV12-3 or TRBV12-4 combines with J gene TRBJ2-7; 7 bases fit TRBD2. The CDR3 contains 17 residues. V lost 3 bases to trimming and J lost 3 bases; unmatched junction nucleotides: 14. The CDR3 sequence is CASSFAFSSGFRYEQYF. The CDR3 coding sequence is TGTGCCAGCAGTTTTGCTTTTTCTAGCGGATTTCGCTACGAGCAGTACTTC.

There are many counts of this clonotype. The chain has TRBV27 and TRBJ2-7, with D perhaps matching TRBD1 (6 bases). Germline lookup yields CDR1 MNHEY and CDR2 SMNVEV (reference sequence). The length of the CDR3 is 14 residues. The V and J ends lost 5 bases and 0 bases respectively, with 11 bases between them. The CDR3 coding sequence is TGTGCCAGCAGTAACAGGGTTCCCTCCTACGAGCAGTACTTC. This gives the protein CASSNRVPSYEQYF.

This clonotype showed up just a few times. The chain combines TRBV20-1 with TRBJ1-2, with TRBD1 matching over 7 bases. Germline loops: CDR1 DFQATT, CDR2 SNEGSKA (reference sequence). The CDR3 has 13 residues. Trimming cost V 5 bases and J 4 bases; bases outside gene matches: 7. The DNA of the CDR3 is TGCAGTGCTCAACTACAGGGGTCCTATGGCTACACCTTC. Amino acid sequence: CSAQLQGSYGYTF.

This clonotype was observed at least ten times. The chain uses TRBV11-1 and TRBJ2-7; 10 positions agree with TRBD2. The V gene end was trimmed by 3 bases and the J gene end by 0 bases; junction bases not matched to a gene: 5. The germline V gene encodes CDR1 SGHAT and CDR2 FQDESV (reference sequence). This CDR3 comprises 16 residues. The CDR3 coding sequence is TGTGCCAGCAGCTTGCTAGCGGGAGATCGCTCCTACGAGCAGTACTTC. It codes for CASSLLAGDRSYEQYF.